These 23 T cell receptor beta chains originate from one sample sequenced in a study of vaccination and CD4 T cells after COVID-19. Oncomine TCR Beta short-read sequencing was applied to DNA from cultured CD4+ T cells. TCRdb reprocessed the PCR reads with MiXCR, giving one entry per CDR3 protein. The sample lists 20,000 to 25,000 distinct CDR3 sequences, around a third occurring once. Their antigens remain unidentified. As to time point: late sampling 161 to 241 days after vaccination in three convalescent patients. The sample's treatment: approximately nine-day PBMC culture with coronavirus spike peptide pools or control peptides (ViraFEST assay). Sequences were derived from CD4+ T cells from blood, cultured in vitro, sampled about 7 months after SARS-CoV-2 vaccination. These receptors came from a human donor who had recovered from COVID-19.

This clonotype was recorded a few times. The chain uses TRBV20-1 and TRBJ2-1, with D maybe TRBD2 (5 bases). V lost 0 bases, J lost 8 bases, and 14 bases lay in between. In germline, CDR1 is DFQATT, CDR2 SNEGSKA (reference sequence). This CDR3 region has 14 residues. CDR3 nucleotides: TGCAGTGCTAGAGATCGACGGGGTCTTGATGAGCAGTTCTTC. It codes for CSARDRRGLDEQFF.

V usage is TRBV6-6 and J usage is TRBJ2-1; 9 nucleotides agree with TRBD2. Germline-derived CDR1 and CDR2 are MNHNY and SVGAGI (reference sequence). V shed 10 bases and J 1 base; nucleotides not matched to a gene: 5. There are 14 residues in the CDR3. CDR3 nucleotides: TGTGCCACCCTGCTAGCGGGGTCCTACAATGAGCAGTTCTTC. Translation: CATLLAGSYNEQFF.

The DNA of the CDR3 is TGCAGTGCTAGACAACGCAAGGGGGGAGTGATTGGGGAGACCCAGTACTTC. It is translated as CSARQRKGGVIGETQYF. The J gene is TRBJ2-5, the V gene TRBV20-1; D possibly matches TRBD1 or TRBD2 (6 bases each). This CDR3 comprises 17 residues. The V end was cut by 2 bases, the J end by 5 bases, with 24 bases between. CDR1 is DFQATT and CDR2 is SNEGSKA in the germline V gene (reference sequence).

This clonotype occurred a few times. The genes are TRBV25-1 and TRBJ2-7; 10 nucleotides agree with TRBD1. J lost 3 bases, V lost 4 bases, and 3 bases had no gene match. This CDR3 comprises 14 residues. The germline V gene encodes CDR1 MGHDK and CDR2 SYGVNS. CDR3 nucleotides: TGTGCCAGCAGTGGGCGGGACAGGGGCTACGAGCAGTACTTC. Protein product: CASSGRDRGYEQYF.

This clonotype has more than one count but fewer than ten. The rearrangement links TRBV6-1 to TRBJ2-3; tentative D call: TRBD2 (7 bases). The V end lost 7 bases, the J end lost 1 base, and 15 bases lay between the germline ends. CDR3 length equals 15 residues. The germline CDR1 and CDR2 sequences are MNHNS and SASEGT. The CDR3 region is CASTHGGGRTDTQYF. The CDR3, as DNA: TGTGCCAGCACTCATGGGGGGGGCCGCACAGATACGCAGTATTTT.

This clonotype has just a few counts. The chain joins TRBV20-1 to TRBJ2-5; perhaps TRBD1 as D (6 bases). Trimming left V 2 bases short and J 3 bases short, with 16 bases between. Germline values: CDR1 DFQATT, CDR2 SNEGSKA (reference sequence). The CDR3 runs 15 residues. CDR3 nucleotides: TGCAGTGCTAGACCACGACAGGTTGTTAAAGAGACCCAGTACTTC. The encoded protein is CSARPRQVVKETQYF.

There are a few counts of this clonotype. The genes are TRBV6-1 and TRBJ2-1; TRBD1 aligns across 8 bases. The trim removed 2 bases at V and 4 bases at J, leaving 7 bases unmatched. Looked up from germline, CDR1 is MNHNS and CDR2 is SASEGT. The CDR3 is 16 amino acids. CDR3: CASSEWGDRPYNEQFF. As DNA, the CDR3 is TGTGCCAGCAGTGAATGGGGGGACAGGCCATACAATGAGCAGTTCTTC.

The gene calls are TRBV7-2 and TRBJ2-5; tentative D call: TRBD1 (5 bases). Germline-derived CDR1 and CDR2 are SGHTA and FQGNSA. Trimming removed 4 bases from V and 4 bases from J, with 13 bases in between. This CDR3 spans 14 amino acids. As DNA, the CDR3 is TGTGCCAGCAGCTCCTCGATGGGGCGAGAGACCCAGTACTTC. Translation: CASSSSMGRETQYF.

The chain is built from TRBV15 and TRBJ2-5; D might be TRBD2 (6 bases). With 0 bases removed from V and 5 bases from J, the gap between germline ends came to 16 bases. This CDR3 has 16 amino acids. In germline, CDR1 is LNHNV, CDR2 YYDKDF (reference sequence). CDR3 nucleotide sequence: TGTGCCACCAGCAGAGATTGGGGCGGGGTGAGCGAGACCCAGTACTTC. Translating gives CATSRDWGGVSETQYF.

This clonotype came up a few times. The V gene is TRBV6-2 or TRBV6-3, the J gene TRBJ2-7, with 8 bases fitting TRBD2. The germline V gene encodes CDR1 MNHEY and CDR2 SVGEGT. The junction had 13 bases not matched to a gene; V was cut back by 6 bases and J by 6 bases. This CDR3 has 15 residues. In DNA form, the CDR3 reads TGTGCCAGCAGCCACCAACTAGCGGTGATGGTCGAGCAGTACTTC. This gives the protein CASSHQLAVMVEQYF.

This sequence joins TRBV7-3 and TRBJ1-2; D may be TRBD1 (6 bases). Germline V gene lookup returns CDR1 SGHTA and CDR2 FQGTGA. V was clipped by 5 bases and J by 4 bases, with 11 bases between them. This CDR3 has 13 residues. CDR3 bases: TGTGCCAGCAGCAGGGGGGGCGCCTATGGCTACACCTTC. Its translation is CASSRGGAYGYTF.

The chain carries TRBV12-3 or TRBV12-4 and TRBJ2-2; unclear D gene. The CDR3 is 13 residues long. The V gene lost 8 bases and the J gene lost 6 bases, with 13 bases spanning the gap. The CDR3 DNA is TGTGCCAGCCTACCCCCGGTGGCCGGGGAGCTGTTTTTT. It codes for CASLPPVAGELFF.

The V and J genes are TRBV5-1 and TRBJ2-2, with D hard to call. V gave up 0 bases and J gave up 6 bases, with 6 bases separating them. This CDR3 spans 13 amino acids. From germline, CDR1 is SGHRS and CDR2 YFSETQ. The CDR3 sequence: CASSLEVAGELFF. The CDR3 bases are TGCGCCAGCAGCTTGGAAGTTGCCGGGGAGCTGTTTTTT.

This chain uses TRBV9 with TRBJ2-1; D might be TRBD2 (5 bases). This CDR3 region has 15 residues. CDR1 and CDR2 (germline): SGDLS, YYNGEE. Trimming left V 3 bases short and J 2 bases short, with 12 bases between. As DNA, the CDR3 is TGTGCCAGCAGCGAGCGCGGGCCGACCTACAATGAGCAGTTCTTC. Translated, it gives CASSERGPTYNEQFF.

In its sample, this clonotype was seen a few times. The chain has TRBV7-9 and TRBJ2-3; 9 positions agree with TRBD2. The junction had 14 bases not matched to a gene; V was cut back by 5 bases and J by 5 bases. Germline V gene data show CDR1 as SEHNR and CDR2 as FQNEAQ (reference sequence). CDR3 length: 17 amino acids. CDR3 coding DNA: TGTGCCAGCAGCACCTACTTCCTAGCGGGGAGGGGAGATACGCAGTATTTT. Translated: CASSTYFLAGRGDTQYF. The whole variable domain, remainder taken from reference TRBV7-9 and TRBJ2-3, is DTGVSQNPRHKITKRGQNVTFRCDPISEHNRLYWYRQTLGQGPEFLTYFQNEAQLEKSRLLSDRFSAERPKGSFSTLEIQRTEQGDSAMYLCASSTYFLAGRGDTQYFGPGTRLTVL.

This chain links TRBV10-3 with TRBJ2-7; a possible D gene is TRBD1 (6 bases). This CDR3 spans 14 amino acids. Germline V lookup: CDR1 ENHRY, CDR2 SYGVKD. Trimming shortened V by 3 bases and J by 4 bases, and 13 bases separated the two germline ends. The chain's CDR3 is CAISDGGNHYEQYF. As DNA, the CDR3 is TGTGCCATCAGTGATGGGGGCAACCATTACGAGCAGTACTTC.

This clonotype turned up a few times. This sequence joins TRBV7-2 and TRBJ1-2, with TRBD1 matching 12 bases. J lost 4 bases, V lost 5 bases, and 14 bases had no gene match. CDR3 length: 18 residues. The V gene's germline CDR1 is SGHTA and CDR2 FQGNSA. CDR3 loop: CASSPRGGQGASIYGYTF. CDR3 in DNA: TGTGCCAGCAGCCCCCGGGGGGGACAGGGGGCCTCAATCTATGGCTACACCTTC.

The genes are TRBV20-1 and TRBJ2-3; D uncertain. In germline, CDR1 is DFQATT, CDR2 SNEGSKA (reference sequence). Trimming pared 6 bases from V and 4 bases from J, leaving 8 bases between. The CDR3 has 11 residues. DNA of the CDR3: TGCAGTGCCCTTATTGCAGATACGCAGTATTTT. This gives the protein CSALIADTQYF.

This clonotype turned up a few times. The J gene is TRBJ2-1, the V gene TRBV27; the D gene is possibly TRBD2 (5 bases). The CDR3 consists of 19 residues. Trimming stripped 5 bases from V and 10 bases from J, with 33 bases between. The V gene's germline CDR1 is MNHEY and CDR2 SMNVEV (reference sequence). CDR3 amino acids: CASSVGVNFGDPGWLEQFF. Here the CDR3 DNA reads TGTGCCAGCAGTGTCGGGGTAAACTTCGGCGACCCGGGGTGGTTAGAGCAGTTCTTC.

The chain recombines TRBV6-1 with TRBJ2-5; weak D call: TRBD1 (5 bases). The CDR3 contains 12 residues. Germline V gene sequence: CDR1 MNHNS, CDR2 SASEGT. V was trimmed by 8 bases and J by 5 bases, leaving 12 bases between them. The CDR3, as DNA: TGTGCCAGCTTTCAAAGGGGTGAGACCCAGTACTTC. This translates into CASFQRGETQYF.

The J gene is TRBJ2-3, the V gene TRBV20-1; 13 nucleotides agree with TRBD2. The ends lost 6 bases at V and 1 base at J; junction bases unmatched: 10. CDR3 length: 17 residues. Looked up from germline, CDR1 is DFQATT and CDR2 is SNEGSKA (reference sequence). The chain's CDR3 is CSAELLGLAGGTDTQYF. In DNA form, the CDR3 reads TGCAGTGCGGAACTACTCGGACTAGCGGGGGGCACAGATACGCAGTATTTT.

The chain carries TRBV20-1 and TRBJ2-1; a weak D match, TRBD2 (6 bases). The V gene lost 5 bases and the J gene lost 8 bases, with 19 bases spanning the gap. This CDR3 is 14 amino acids long. Germline V gene lookup returns CDR1 DFQATT and CDR2 SNEGSKA (reference sequence). CDR3 sequence reads: CSALSPGVRDEQFF. In DNA, the CDR3 is TGCAGTGCTCTTTCACCGGGGGTTAGGGATGAGCAGTTCTTC.

The chain joins TRBV5-1 to TRBJ2-1; 7 bases line up with TRBD2. V trimming: 6 bases; J trimming: 5 bases; junction bases outside the gene matches: 11. The germline V gene has CDR1 SGHRS and CDR2 YFSETQ. The CDR3 runs 15 residues. The DNA of the CDR3 is TGCGCCAGCAAATGGTTAGCAGGGACTAACAATGAGCAGTTCTTC. As protein: CASKWLAGTNNEQFF.